The sequence of this T cell receptor (beta chain) was determined in a study of T cell responses to AZD1222 COVID-19 vaccine. Germline CDR1 is KGHSH and CDR2 is LQKENI. After removal of 3 bases from V and 4 bases from J, the junction contained 2 bases not matched to a gene. This CDR3 has 14 residues. Remarks on this clone: The antigen remains unidentified.

General study results and limits: Seropositive at baseline were only a handful of AZD1222 recipients. Dominant at 160-218 and 743-854, vaccine-associated CD4 TCRs also spanned spike. None of the repertoires were sampled until the peak T cell response had passed. Spike-specific TCR breadth and depth rose after two AZD1222 doses.

The assay was immunoSEQ multiplex PCR, and TCRdb's table has in-frame clones only and misses some. In the table there are about 130,000 clones, approximately 85% of which are singletons. This clonotype was obtained from an adult in good health. Here the sequenced sample was peripheral blood, taken on day 0 of AZD1222 vaccination. The gene calls are TRBV18 and TRBJ1-4; TRBD1 matches at 7 bases. This CDR3 reads CASSPGQYNEKLFF. The CDR3 DNA is TGTGCCAGCTCACCGGGACAGTATAATGAAAAACTGTTTTTT.